The entry that follows covers one T cell receptor beta chain sequence. In the source study's methods: Amplifying reference gene primers gave estimates of nucleated cell counts. Clones were read by immunoSEQ multiplex PCR, and TCRdb kept only the in-frame ones, dropping some. V and J calls and clone size come straight from that table; D and trimming were deduced from the DNA. Of about 98,000 clones detected, around nine tenths appear once; the ten largest clones hold 4% to 5%. This entry belongs to a study of blood T cell repertoires in COVID-19. Overall study context: The samples span acute and convalescent COVID-19 from the United States, Italy and Spain. In each case, the material was cDNA or gDNA derived from T cells, B-cell-depleted T cells, or PBMCs.

The CDR3 consists of 16 residues. The germline V gene encodes CDR1 LGHDT and CDR2 YNNKEL (reference sequence). V was clipped by 3 bases and J by 5 bases; unmatched bases: 6. The receptor was derived from a man between 65 and 85 years old with acute or convalescent COVID-19. Material: peripheral blood. V usage is TRBV3-1 (or the pseudogene TRBV3-2) and J usage is TRBJ2-2; 10 bases line up with TRBD1. This CDR3 is CASSHERDRGTGELFF. DNA for the CDR3: TGTGCCAGCAGCCATGAAAGGGACAGGGGTACCGGGGAGCTGTTTTTT.